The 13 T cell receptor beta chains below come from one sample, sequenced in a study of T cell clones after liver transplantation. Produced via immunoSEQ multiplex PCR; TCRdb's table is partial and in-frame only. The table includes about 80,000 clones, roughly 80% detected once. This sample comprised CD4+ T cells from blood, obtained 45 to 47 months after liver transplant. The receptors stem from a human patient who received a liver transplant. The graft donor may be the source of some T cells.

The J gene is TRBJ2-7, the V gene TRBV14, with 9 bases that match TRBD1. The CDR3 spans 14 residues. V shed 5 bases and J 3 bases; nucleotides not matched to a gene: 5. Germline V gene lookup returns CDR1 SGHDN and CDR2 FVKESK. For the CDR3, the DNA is TGTGCCAGCAGCTTGGGACAGGGATTCTACGAGCAGTACTTC. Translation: CASSLGQGFYEQYF. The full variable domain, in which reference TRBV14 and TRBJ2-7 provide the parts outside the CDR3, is EAGVTQFPSHSVIEKGQTVTLRCDPISGHDNLYWYRRVMGKEIKFLLHFVKESKQDESGMPNNRFLAERTGGTYSTLKVQPAELEDSGVYFCASSLGQGFYEQYFGPGTRLTVT.

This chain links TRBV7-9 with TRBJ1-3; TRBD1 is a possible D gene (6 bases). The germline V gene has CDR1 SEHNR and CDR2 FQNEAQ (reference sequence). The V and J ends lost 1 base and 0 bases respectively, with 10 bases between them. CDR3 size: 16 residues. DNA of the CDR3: TGTGCCAGCAGCTTAGGGCAGGGGCCCTCTGGAAACACCATATATTTT. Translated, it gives CASSLGQGPSGNTIYF. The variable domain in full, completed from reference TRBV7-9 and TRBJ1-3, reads DTGVSQNPRHKITKRGQNVTFRCDPISEHNRLYWYRQTLGQGPEFLTYFQNEAQLEKSRLLSDRFSAERPKGSFSTLEIQRTEQGDSAMYLCASSLGQGPSGNTIYFGEGSWLTVV.

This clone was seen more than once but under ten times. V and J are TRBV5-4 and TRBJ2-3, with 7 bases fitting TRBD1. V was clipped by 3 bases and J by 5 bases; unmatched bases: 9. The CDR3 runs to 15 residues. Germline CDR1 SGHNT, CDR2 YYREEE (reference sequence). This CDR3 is CASSSYRDSGDTQYF. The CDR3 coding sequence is TGTGCCAGCAGCTCCTACCGGGACAGTGGAGATACGCAGTATTTT.

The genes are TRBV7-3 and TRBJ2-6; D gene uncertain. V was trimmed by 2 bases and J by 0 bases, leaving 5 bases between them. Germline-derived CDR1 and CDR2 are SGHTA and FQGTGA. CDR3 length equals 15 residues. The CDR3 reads CASSLRPSGANVLTF. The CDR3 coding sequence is TGTGCCAGCAGCTTACGGCCCTCTGGGGCCAACGTCCTGACTTTC.

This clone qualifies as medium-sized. Written as DNA, the CDR3 is TGTGCCAGCAACCCGTCGGCGTCGGCCTCCTACGAGCAGTACTTC. Translated: CASNPSASASYEQYF. The J gene is TRBJ2-7, the V gene TRBV7-9; D gene uncertain. CDR1 is SEHNR, CDR2 FQNEAQ, per germline (reference sequence). V was pared by 7 bases and J by 0 bases, with 16 bases between. The CDR3 is 15 residues long.

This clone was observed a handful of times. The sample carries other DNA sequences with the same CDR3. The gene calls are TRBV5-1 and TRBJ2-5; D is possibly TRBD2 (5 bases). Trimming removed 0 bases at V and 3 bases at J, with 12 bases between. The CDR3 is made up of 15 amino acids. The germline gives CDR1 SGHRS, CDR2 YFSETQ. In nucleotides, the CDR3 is TGCGCCAGCAGCTTGGAGGGAACGGGGAAAGAGACCCAGTACTTC. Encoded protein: CASSLEGTGKETQYF.

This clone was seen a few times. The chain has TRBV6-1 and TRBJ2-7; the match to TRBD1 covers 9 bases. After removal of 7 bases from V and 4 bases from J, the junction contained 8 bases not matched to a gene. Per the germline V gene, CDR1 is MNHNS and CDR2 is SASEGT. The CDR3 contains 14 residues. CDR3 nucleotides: TGTGCCAGCACCTATACAGGGGGCGCGTACGAGCAGTACTTC. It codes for CASTYTGGAYEQYF.

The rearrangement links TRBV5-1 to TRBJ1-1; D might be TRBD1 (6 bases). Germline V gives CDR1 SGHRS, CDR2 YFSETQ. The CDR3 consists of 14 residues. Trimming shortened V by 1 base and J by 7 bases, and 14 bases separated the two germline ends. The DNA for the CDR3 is TGCGCCAGCAGCTTGATGGGGGGCGCTCTTGAAGCTTTCTTT. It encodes CASSLMGGALEAFF.

The CDR3 here is CASSFVVNQETQYF. Written as DNA, the CDR3 is TGTGCCAGCAGCTTTGTTGTGAACCAAGAGACCCAGTACTTC. The J gene is TRBJ2-5, the V gene TRBV7-2; D remains ambiguous. V lost 3 bases and J 0 bases, leaving 8 bases between the germline ends. The CDR3 sequence is 14 residues long. Germline loops: CDR1 SGHTA, CDR2 FQGNSA.

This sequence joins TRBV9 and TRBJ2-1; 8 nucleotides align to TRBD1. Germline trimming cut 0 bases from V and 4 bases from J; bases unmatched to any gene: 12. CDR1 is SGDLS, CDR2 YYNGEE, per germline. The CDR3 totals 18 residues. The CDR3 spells CASSVGPGGLSVYNEQFF. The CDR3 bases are TGTGCCAGCAGCGTAGGGCCAGGGGGCCTGAGTGTATACAATGAGCAGTTCTTC.

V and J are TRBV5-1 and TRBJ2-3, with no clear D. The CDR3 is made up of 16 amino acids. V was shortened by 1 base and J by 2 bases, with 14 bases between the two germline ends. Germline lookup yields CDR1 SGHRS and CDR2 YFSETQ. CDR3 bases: TGCGCCAGCAGCTTGACCAGAGCAAGACCCACAGATACGCAGTATTTT. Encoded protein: CASSLTRARPTDTQYF.

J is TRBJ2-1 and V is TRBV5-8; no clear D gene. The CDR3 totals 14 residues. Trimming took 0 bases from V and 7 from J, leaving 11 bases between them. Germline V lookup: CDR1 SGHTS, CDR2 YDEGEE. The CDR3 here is CASSLERIGNEQFF. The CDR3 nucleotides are TGTGCCAGCAGCTTGGAACGGATTGGGAATGAGCAGTTCTTC.

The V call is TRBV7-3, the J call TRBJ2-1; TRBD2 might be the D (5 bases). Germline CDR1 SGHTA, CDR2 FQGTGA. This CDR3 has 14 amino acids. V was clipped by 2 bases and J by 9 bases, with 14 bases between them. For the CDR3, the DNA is TGTGCCAGCAGCTTACTGAGAGGGAGCCGTGAGCAGTTCTTC. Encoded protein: CASSLLRGSREQFF.